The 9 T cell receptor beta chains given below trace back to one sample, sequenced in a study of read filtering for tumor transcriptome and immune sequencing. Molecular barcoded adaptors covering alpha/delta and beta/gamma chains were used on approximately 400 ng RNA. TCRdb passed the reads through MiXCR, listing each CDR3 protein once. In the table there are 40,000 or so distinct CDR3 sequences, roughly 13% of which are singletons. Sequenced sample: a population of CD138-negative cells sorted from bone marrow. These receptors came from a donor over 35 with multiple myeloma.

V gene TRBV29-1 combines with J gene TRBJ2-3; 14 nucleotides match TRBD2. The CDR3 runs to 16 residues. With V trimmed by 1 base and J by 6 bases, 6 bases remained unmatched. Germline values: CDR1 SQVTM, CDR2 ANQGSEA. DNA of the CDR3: TGCAGCGTTGAAGGACTAGCGGGAGGGCCCGGCGATACGCAGTATTTT. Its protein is CSVEGLAGGPGDTQYF.

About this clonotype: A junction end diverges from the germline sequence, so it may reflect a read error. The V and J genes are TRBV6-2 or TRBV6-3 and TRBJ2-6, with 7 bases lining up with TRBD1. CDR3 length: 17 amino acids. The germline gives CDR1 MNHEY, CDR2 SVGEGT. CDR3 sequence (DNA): TGTGCCAGCAGTTACGGGACAGCTGGCTCTGGGGCCAACGTCCTGGCTTTC. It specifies CASSYGTAGSGANVLAF.

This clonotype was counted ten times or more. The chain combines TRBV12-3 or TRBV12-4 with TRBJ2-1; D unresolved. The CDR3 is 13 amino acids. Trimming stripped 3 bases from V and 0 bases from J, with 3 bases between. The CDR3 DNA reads TGTGCCAGCAGTTTGAGCTCCTACAATGAGCAGTTCTTC. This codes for CASSLSSYNEQFF.

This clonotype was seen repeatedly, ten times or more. This chain's CDR3 is CSARDLRNRGVYEQYF. The CDR3 region has the DNA TGCAGTGCTAGAGATCTACGGAACAGGGGGGTATACGAGCAGTACTTC. V usage is TRBV20-1 and J usage is TRBJ2-7, with 8 positions matching TRBD1. The CDR3 has 16 residues. With 0 bases clipped from V and 4 bases from J, the junction kept 11 bases outside the gene matches. Germline-derived CDR1 and CDR2 are DFQATT and SNEGSKA (reference sequence).

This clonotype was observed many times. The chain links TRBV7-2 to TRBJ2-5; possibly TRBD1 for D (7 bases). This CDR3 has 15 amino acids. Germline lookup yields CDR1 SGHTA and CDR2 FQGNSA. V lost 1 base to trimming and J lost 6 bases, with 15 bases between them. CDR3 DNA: TGTGCCAGCAGCTTAGAAGGAGGGGGCGGGAAGACCCAGTACTTC. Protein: CASSLEGGGGKTQYF.

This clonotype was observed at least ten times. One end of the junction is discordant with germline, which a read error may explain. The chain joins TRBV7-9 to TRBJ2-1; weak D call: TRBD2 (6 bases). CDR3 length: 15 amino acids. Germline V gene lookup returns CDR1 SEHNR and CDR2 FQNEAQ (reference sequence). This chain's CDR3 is CASSLGAGIGNERFF. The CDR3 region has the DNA TGTGCCAGCAGCTTAGGCGCGGGGATTGGCAATGAGCGGTTCTTC.

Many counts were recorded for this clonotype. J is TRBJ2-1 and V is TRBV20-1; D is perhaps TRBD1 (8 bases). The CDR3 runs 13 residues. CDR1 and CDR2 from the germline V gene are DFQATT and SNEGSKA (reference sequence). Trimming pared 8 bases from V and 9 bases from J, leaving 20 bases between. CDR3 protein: CSPDRTGRGEQFF. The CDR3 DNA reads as TGCAGTCCCGACCGGACAGGGAGGGGTGAGCAGTTCTTC.

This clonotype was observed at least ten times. CDR3 DNA: TGTGCCAGCAGTCCACAGACAGGGGCGGCTGAAAAACTGTTTTTT. It codes for CASSPQTGAAEKLFF. V usage is TRBV28 and J usage is TRBJ1-4; TRBD1 aligns across 8 bases. J lost 7 bases, V lost 5 bases, and 9 bases had no gene match. CDR1 is MDHEN, CDR2 SYDVKM, per germline. This CDR3 has 15 amino acids. Full variable domain (rest looked up from reference TRBV28 and TRBJ1-4): DVKVTQSSRYLVKRTGEKVFLECVQDMDHENMFWYRQDPGLGLRLIYFSYDVKMKEKGDIPEGYSVSREKKERFSLILESASTNQTSMYLCASSPQTGAAEKLFFGSGTQLSVL.

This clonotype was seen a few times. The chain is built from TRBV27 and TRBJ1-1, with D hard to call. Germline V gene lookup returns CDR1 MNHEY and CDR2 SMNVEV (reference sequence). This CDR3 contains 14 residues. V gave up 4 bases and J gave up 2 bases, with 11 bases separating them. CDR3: CASSSEEPNTEAFF. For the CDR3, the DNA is TGTGCCAGCAGTTCCGAGGAACCAAACACTGAAGCTTTCTTT.